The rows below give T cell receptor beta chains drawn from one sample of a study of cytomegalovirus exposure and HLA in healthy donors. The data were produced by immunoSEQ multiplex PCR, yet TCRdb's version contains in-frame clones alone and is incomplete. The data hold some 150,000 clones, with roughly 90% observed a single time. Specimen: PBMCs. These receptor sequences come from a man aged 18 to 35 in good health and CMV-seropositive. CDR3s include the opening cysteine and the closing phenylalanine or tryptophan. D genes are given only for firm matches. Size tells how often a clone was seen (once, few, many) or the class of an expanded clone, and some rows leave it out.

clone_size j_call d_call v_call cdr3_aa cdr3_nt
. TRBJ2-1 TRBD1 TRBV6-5 CATQQGGQRNEQFF TGTGCCACCCAGCAAGGGGGACAGAGAAATGAGCAGTTCTTC
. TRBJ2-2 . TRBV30 CAWNIRDTGELFF TGTGCCTGGAACATCAGGGACACCGGGGAGCTGTTTTTT
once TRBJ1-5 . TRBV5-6 CASSARTGKDQPQHF TGTGCCAGCAGCGCGAGAACAGGTAAAGATCAGCCCCAGCATTTT
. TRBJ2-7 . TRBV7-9 CASSFVTSPYEQYF TGTGCCAGCAGCTTCGTGACAAGTCCCTACGAGCAGTACTTC
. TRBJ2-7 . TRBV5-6 CASSTSIFYEQYF TGTGCCAGCAGCACATCCATATTCTACGAGCAGTACTTC
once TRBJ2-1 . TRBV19 CASSTAGGRNYEQFF TGTGCCAGTAGTACCGCCGGGGGGCGTAACTATGAGCAGTTCTTC
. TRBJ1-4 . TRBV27 CASTTGLGNEKLFF TGTGCCAGCACTACAGGGCTGGGTAATGAAAAACTGTTTTTT
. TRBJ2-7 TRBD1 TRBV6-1 CASGGGQGINEQYF TGTGCCAGCGGGGGGGGACAGGGTATAAACGAGCAGTACTTC
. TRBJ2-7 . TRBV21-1 CASSNKVGAGIFYEQYF .
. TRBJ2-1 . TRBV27 CASRVGGPDEQFF TGTGCCTCCCGGGTGGGGGGGCCAGATGAGCAGTTCTTC
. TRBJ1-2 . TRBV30 CAWTTIGTRTTNYGYTF TGTGCCTGGACTACGATCGGGACACGGACCACTAACTATGGCTACACCTTC
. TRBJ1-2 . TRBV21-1 CASIYPTGNDGYTF TGTGCCAGCATTTACCCTACAGGGAACGATGGCTACACCTTC
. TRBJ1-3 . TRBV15 CATSRDGISSGNTIYF TGTGCCACCAGCAGAGACGGGATCAGCTCTGGAAACACCATATATTTT
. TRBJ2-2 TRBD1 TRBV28 CASSLDRGDTGELFF TGTGCCAGCAGTTTAGACAGGGGGGACACCGGGGAGCTGTTTTTT
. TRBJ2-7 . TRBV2 CAETYEQYF TGTGCCGAAACATACGAGCAGTACTTC
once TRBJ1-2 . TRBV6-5 CASSYSGAYGYTF TGTGCCAGCAGTTATTCAGGGGCCTATGGCTACACCTTC